One T cell receptor (beta chain) is described in this entry. The data originate from a study of blood T cell repertoires in COVID-19. Only in-frame clones appear in the TCRdb table, and some are missing; sequencing was by immunoSEQ multiplex PCR. The table includes roughly 170,000 clones, 80% to 90% detected once. This receptor was identified in a woman between 50 and 59 years old with COVID-19, enrolled during active disease. The specimen was peripheral blood.

The CDR3 DNA reads as TGTGCCAGCAGCGCTAGCCTTGCCCAAGAGACCCAGTACTTC. This sequence encodes CASSASLAQETQYF. The V call is TRBV5-5, the J call TRBJ2-5; possible D gene TRBD2, 5 bases. Germline CDR1 SGHKS, CDR2 YYEKEE (reference sequence). There are 14 residues in the CDR3. V lost 4 bases and J lost 1, with 11 bases in between. The complete variable domain, with remaining parts taken from reference TRBV5-5 and TRBJ2-5, reads DAGVTQSPTHLIKTRGQQVTLRCSPISGHKSVSWYQQVLGQGPQFIFQYYEKEERGRGNFPDRFSARQFPNYSSELNVNALLLGDSALYLCASSASLAQETQYFGPGTRLLVL.